This T cell receptor beta chain was sequenced for a study of blood T cell repertoires in COVID-19. The CDR3 has 16 amino acids. Germline CDR1 reads SGHAT; CDR2 reads FQNNGV. Trimming shortened V by 5 bases and J by 5 bases, and 21 bases separated the two germline ends. TCRdb's copy holds only in-frame clones and misses some; the assay was immunoSEQ multiplex PCR. The data show around 500,000 clones, more than 75% seen once. The clonotype comes from a woman aged 35 to 49 who had recovered from COVID-19. Sequencing used PBMCs or T cells enriched from blood (not recorded which). V is TRBV11-2 and J is TRBJ1-1; a possible D gene is TRBD1 (5 bases). DNA of the CDR3: TGTGCCAGCAGCCGATGGACACCCCGAGTTGGTACTGAAGCTTTCTTT. Amino acid sequence: CASSRWTPRVGTEAFF.